This T cell receptor (beta chain) emerged from a study of T cells in Graves' hyperthyroidism and ophthalmopathy (dated by TCRdb to the late 2010s). Regarding the complete study: Peripheral blood was sampled at the time of initial diagnosis, prior to any treatment. In about 6 Graves' hyperthyroidism patients, the study also compared T-cell repertoires from thyroid tissue with T-cell repertoires from blood. Prospective prediction of ophthalmopathy was tested in an independent validation cohort of approximately 19 hyperthyroidism patients and some 17 patients who later progressed to ophthalmopathy. TCR V-J signatures able to tell the groups apart were searched for in a discovery cohort of 100 or so patients, of whom 43 had Graves' ophthalmopathy and around 57 had stable Graves' hyperthyroidism. Once sampling was done, hyperthyroidism patients were given methimazole at a starting dose of 30 mg daily, whereas ophthalmopathy patients were given high-dose intravenous methylprednisolone. The paper describes TCR Vbeta CDR3 sequencing of 120 to 150 peripheral blood samples, made up of approximately 40 ophthalmopathy patients, around 78 hyperthyroidism patients and some 17 progressor patients. For training and testing, the roughly 100 patients in the discovery cohort were randomly divided in a 7:3 ratio. Overall study outcomes, separate from this receptor: In validation, the model predicted progression to ophthalmopathy with over 65% sensitivity and 72% to 85% specificity, a median of about 6 months before onset. Ophthalmopathy was separated from stable hyperthyroidism by a 13 V-J signature model, with around 90% sensitivity and around 81% specificity obtained in cross-validation and 80%/75% obtained in testing. No statistical method was used to fix the sample size in advance, and group allocation was not hidden from the investigators. Most expanded thyroid clonotypes (frequency above 0.001) were also detected in blood, a finding suggesting that blood repertoires may reflect thyroid immune responses.

TCR beta CDR3 regions were amplified from RNA transcripts. The TCR CDR3 was subjected to a first round of RT-PCR using the HTBI primer set and the Qiagen OneStep RT-PCR kit. Libraries were constructed in a second round of multiplex PCR, after which size selection and purification were carried out. The libraries were sequenced on an Illumina HiSeq2000 using paired-end 100 bp reads. The authors' pipeline ran thus. SOAPnuke was used to process the raw data, throwing out any read that contained adapters or uncalled bases, had a mean Phred below 15, or lacked an exact constant-primer or identifier match. COPE v1.2.5 was used to merge high-quality paired reads, and clonotypes were defined as unique nucleotide sequences. MiTCR v1.1 was used to align clonotypes to the IMGT TRBV, TRBD and TRBJ reference segments. The analysis was restricted to V-J combinations with a frequency above 0.0001, which together covered 99.2% of the repertoires. The TCS score was defined as F50 (clonal expansion) divided by E x V (chaos), with BLOSUM62-based TCRdist calculated between CDR3 peptides within each V-J. Welch's t-statistics and random forest reduced 500 to 550 V-J features to 13, which were used in a naive Bayes classifier (R e1071). TCRdb cleaned the public reads at Q25 with fastp, built clones with MiXCR and kept in-frame beta chains. CDR3 protein duplicates are merged, each entry listing the most common genes and DNA. None of the V and J calls come from the authors' own analysis; TCRdb made them. The sample records fewer than 600,000 distinct CDR3 sequences, less than 15% of which are singletons. The ten top clones hold roughly 14% of the sample.

Reading from cysteine to phenylalanine, the CDR3 counts 15 amino acids. Only CDR3 DNA remains: 45 bases, in frame from the first base. V sheds 5 bases and J sheds 0 bases, leaving 14 bases between their ends. Via the germline V gene, CDR1 is SGHAT and CDR2 FQNNGV. Stable Graves' hyperthyroidism was defined as no progression to ophthalmopathy during 18 months of follow-up. Hyperthyroidism patients were newly diagnosed, with disease duration under 2 months, and aged 18 to 65 years. The study excluded patients with uncontrolled infections, other autoimmune diseases, pregnancy or lactation. Diagnoses were established on the basis of clinical symptoms, serum thyroxine and TRAb, thyroid ultrasound, and orbital computed tomography. Ficoll-Paque density gradient centrifugation was used to isolate PBMCs from under 11 ml of fresh peripheral blood. Total RNA was extracted with Trizol reagent, and quality was checked on an Agilent 2100 Bioanalyzer.

This clonotype was seen ten or more times. This receptor's antigen is unknown. No much larger clone is present one base from it, and per-base qualities are unavailable. This clonotype was obtained from a middle-aged woman with Graves' hyperthyroidism. The rearranged chain carries TRBV11-2 and TRBJ2-7, with the D gene too uncertain to name. The sample was blood. The DNA sequence follows: TGTGCCAGCAGCCAGAACCCCGGACCCTCCTACGAGCAGTACTTC. Its product reads: CASSQNPGPSYEQYF.